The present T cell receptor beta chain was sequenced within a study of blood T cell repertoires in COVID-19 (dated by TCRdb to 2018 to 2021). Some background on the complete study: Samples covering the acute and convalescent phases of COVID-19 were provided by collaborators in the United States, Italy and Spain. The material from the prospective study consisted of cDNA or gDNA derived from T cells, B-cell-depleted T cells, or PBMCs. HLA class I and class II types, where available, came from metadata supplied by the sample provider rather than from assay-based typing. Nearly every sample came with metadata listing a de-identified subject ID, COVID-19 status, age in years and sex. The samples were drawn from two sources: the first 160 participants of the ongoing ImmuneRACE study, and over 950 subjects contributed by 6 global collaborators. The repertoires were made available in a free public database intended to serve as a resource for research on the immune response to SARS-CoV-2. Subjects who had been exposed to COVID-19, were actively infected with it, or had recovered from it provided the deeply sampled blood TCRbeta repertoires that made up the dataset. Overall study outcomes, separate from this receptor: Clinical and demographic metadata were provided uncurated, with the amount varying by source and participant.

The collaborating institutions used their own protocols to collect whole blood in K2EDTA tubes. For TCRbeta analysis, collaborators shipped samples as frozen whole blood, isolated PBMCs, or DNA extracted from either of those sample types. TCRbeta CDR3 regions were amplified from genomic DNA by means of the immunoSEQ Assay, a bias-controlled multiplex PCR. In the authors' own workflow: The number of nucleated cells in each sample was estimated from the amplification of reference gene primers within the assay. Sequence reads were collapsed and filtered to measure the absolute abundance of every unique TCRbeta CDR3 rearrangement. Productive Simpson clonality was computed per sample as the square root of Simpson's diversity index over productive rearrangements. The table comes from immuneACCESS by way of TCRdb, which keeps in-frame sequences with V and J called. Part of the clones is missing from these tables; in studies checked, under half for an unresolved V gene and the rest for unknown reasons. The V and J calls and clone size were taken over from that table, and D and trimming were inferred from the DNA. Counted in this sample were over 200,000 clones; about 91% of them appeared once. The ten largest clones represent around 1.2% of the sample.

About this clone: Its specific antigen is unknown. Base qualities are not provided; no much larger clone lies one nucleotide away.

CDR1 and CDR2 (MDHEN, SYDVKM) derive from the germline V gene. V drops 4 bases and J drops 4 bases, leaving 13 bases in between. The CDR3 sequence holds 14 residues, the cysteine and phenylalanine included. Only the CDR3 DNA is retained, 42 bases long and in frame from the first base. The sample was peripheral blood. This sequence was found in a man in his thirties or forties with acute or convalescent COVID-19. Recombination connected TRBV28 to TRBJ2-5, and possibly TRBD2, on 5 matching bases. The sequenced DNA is TGTGCCAGCAGTTCGACTAAGCTTCCAGAGACCCAGTACTTC. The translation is CASSSTKLPETQYF.